This record covers a single T cell receptor beta chain. Its antigen has not been determined. No base quality information exists; no much larger clone differs at one position. TCRbeta CDR3 regions were profiled by bias-controlled multiplex PCR amplification of genomic DNA with the immunoSEQ Assay. In the paper's pipeline: To quantify the absolute abundance of each unique TCRbeta CDR3 region, the sequences were collapsed and filtered. Two models were used to test differential abundance: a binomial model (Fisher-equivalent) and a beta-binomial model that adds time-dependent variance fitted from healthy donors. Clones with fewer than 5 combined templates were removed, and a clone was called differentially abundant if the clone's Benjamini-Hochberg FDR was below 0.01. The form v = (b*log(k)+a)^2 was used to model beta-binomial variance as a function of total template count across the two samples. As stored in TCRdb, this immuneACCESS dataset retains in-frame rearrangements with V and J assigned. A fraction of the clones does not appear; measured against another copy, unresolved V genes explain less than half of the discrepancy, and the remainder lacks a known reason. The V and J calls and clone size come from that table; D and trimming were worked out from the DNA. In all, the sample holds some 80,000 clones, and roughly 89% of those were seen once. The top ten clones comprise roughly 7% of the sample.

CDR1 and CDR2 (SEHNR, FQNEAQ) derive from the germline V gene (reference sequence). The CDR3, from cysteine to phenylalanine, totals 17 residues. The entry retains the CDR3 DNA only, 51 bases that are in frame from base 1. V and J are trimmed by 6 bases and 1 base, and the gene matches miss 9 bases of the junction. The sample belongs to a study of identifying expanded T cells in peripheral blood (dated by TCRdb to between 2018 and 2020). Regarding the study in general: Four technical replicates, made by sequencing separate aliquots from the same pool of genomic DNA, were compared pairwise. Broad study findings and their caveats: Both the number of clones called differentially abundant and the false-positive rate were significantly reduced by the beta-binomial model across all healthy-donor time intervals. For all healthy donors, the variance in clone template counts between roughly 2-week samples rose significantly as total template count increased. The authors expected biological variance in healthy repertoires might increase further over much longer intervals such as months to years. The binomial model flagged approximately 1.2 differentially abundant clones between technical replicates, compared with approximately 16 over about two weeks and 19 to 20 over roughly 4 weeks.

No immune events, such as infections, were documented for the healthy donors during the collection period. Time-dependent variance in a beta-binomial model of T-cell clone differential abundance was calibrated using healthy-donor blood repertoires as a training cohort. The training cohort included some ten healthy donors, of whom 3 were female and 7 were male. An age range of roughly 29 to 64 years, with an average of about 45 years, was recorded for the donors. Obtained from a commercial supplier, whole blood was collected from each healthy donor at three time points set around two weeks apart. For immunosequencing, genomic DNA was extracted from unsorted whole blood.

The origin of this receptor is a person aged 18-70 years in good health. This receptor chain uses TRBV7-9 and TRBJ1-1; TRBD1 fits 12 bases in the junction. Sequenced sample: blood. The bases are TGTGCCAGCAGTCAATGGGGACAGGGGGCAAGGAACACTGAAGCTTTCTTT. Its coded protein is CASSQWGQGARNTEAFF.